A single sample gave rise to the 4 T cell receptor beta chains below, sequenced in a study of post-analysis software for immune sequencing data. Included in the TCR beta cDNA libraries were unique molecular identifiers. TCRdb redid the calling of the PCR reads with MiXCR, one entry per CDR3 protein. Altogether fewer than 850,000 distinct CDR3 sequences are present, 25% to 30% being singletons, with the ten largest covering approximately 0.6%. These receptors have no identified antigens. General study points: Roughly five TRBV segments appeared more often in patients than in controls, and TRBV5-6, TRBV5-1 and TRBV20-1 were among these.

Sequenced input: blood. The receptors stem from a girl aged 10 to 17 with multiple sclerosis.

This chain joins TRBV6-1 and TRBJ2-3, with D perhaps being TRBD1 or TRBD2 (5 bases each). Germline loops: CDR1 MNHNS, CDR2 SASEGT. V was trimmed by 11 bases and J by 6 bases, leaving 18 bases between them. The CDR3 length is 13 residues. This chain's CDR3 is CAARESGTDTQYF. The CDR3, as DNA: TGTGCCGCCCGGGAATCAGGGACCGATACGCAGTATTTT.

The chain links TRBV20-1 to TRBJ1-2; TRBD1 agrees at 8 bases. J gave up 3 bases and V 6 bases, and 9 bases lay outside the gene matches. Germline values: CDR1 DFQATT, CDR2 SNEGSKA (reference sequence). This CDR3 is built from 14 residues. The CDR3 sequence: CSAMATTGDYGYTF. In DNA form, the CDR3 reads TGCAGTGCCATGGCCACGACAGGGGACTATGGCTACACCTTC.

This clonotype showed up just a few times. V is TRBV4-1 and J is TRBJ2-4, with D uncertain. This CDR3 has 11 amino acids. Trimming cost V 9 bases and J 0 bases, with 3 bases left between them. Germline CDR1 reads MGHRA; CDR2 reads YSYEKL. The CDR3 region is CASGAKNIQYF. In DNA, the CDR3 is TGCGCCAGTGGAGCCAAAAACATTCAGTACTTC.

The chain recombines TRBV6-5 with TRBJ1-1; weak D call: TRBD1 (6 bases). Trimming left V 4 bases short and J 0 bases short, with 12 bases between. CDR3 size: 15 residues. Germline CDR1 and CDR2: MNHEY and SVGAGI. In DNA form, the CDR3 reads TGTGCCAGCAGTTCGCCGGGACACCTGAACACTGAAGCTTTCTTT. Amino acid sequence: CASSSPGHLNTEAFF.